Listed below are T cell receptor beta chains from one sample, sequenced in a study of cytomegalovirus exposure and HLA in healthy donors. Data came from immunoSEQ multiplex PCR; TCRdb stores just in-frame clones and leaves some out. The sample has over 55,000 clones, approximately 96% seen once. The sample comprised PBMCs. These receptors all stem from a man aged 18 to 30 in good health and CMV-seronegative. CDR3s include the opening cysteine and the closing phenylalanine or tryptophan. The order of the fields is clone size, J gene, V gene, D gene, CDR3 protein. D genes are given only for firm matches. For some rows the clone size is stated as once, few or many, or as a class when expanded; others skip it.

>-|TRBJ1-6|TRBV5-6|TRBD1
CASSPDRARYNSPLHF
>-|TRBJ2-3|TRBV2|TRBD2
CASRKTSGRAQSDTQYF
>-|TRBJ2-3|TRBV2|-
CASSDPSVSTDTQYF
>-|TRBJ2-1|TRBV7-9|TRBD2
CASSFGRGVSYNEQFF
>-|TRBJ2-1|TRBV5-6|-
CASSFDLLAQQFF
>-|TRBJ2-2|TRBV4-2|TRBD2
CASSASSALAGGTGELFF
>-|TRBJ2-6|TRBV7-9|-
CASSSRRNTGFVANVLTF
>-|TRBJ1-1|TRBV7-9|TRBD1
CASSVYDRGEVAFF
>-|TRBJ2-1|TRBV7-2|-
CASSLVGAVYNEQFF
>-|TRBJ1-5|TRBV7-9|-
CASSLGGDQPQHF
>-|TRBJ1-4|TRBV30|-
CAQSRGDKNEKLFF
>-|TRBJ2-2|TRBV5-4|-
CASSLGVLGATGELFF
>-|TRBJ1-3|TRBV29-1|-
CSARGGSGSGNTIYF
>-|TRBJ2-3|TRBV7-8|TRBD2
CASSQNPGLAGAGDTQYF
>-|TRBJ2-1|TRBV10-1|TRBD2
CASSIAGSHNEQFF
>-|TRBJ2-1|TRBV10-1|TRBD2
CATGTSGANNEQFF
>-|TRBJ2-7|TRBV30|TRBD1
CAWSVGQGVEQYF
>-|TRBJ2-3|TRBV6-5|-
CASRRQRYTDTQYF
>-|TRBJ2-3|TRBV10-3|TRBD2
CAISDTAGGDTQYF
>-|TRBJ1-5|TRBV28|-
CASRPTLGAAPQHF
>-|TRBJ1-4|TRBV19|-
CASRRTDATNEKLFF
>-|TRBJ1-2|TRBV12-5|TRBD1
CASGLVVGGRQERYGYTF
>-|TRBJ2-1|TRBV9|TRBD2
CASSVTSGGVNEQFF
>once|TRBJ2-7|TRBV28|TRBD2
CASSWTRSEQYF
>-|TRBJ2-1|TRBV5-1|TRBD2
CASSAASGYNEQFF
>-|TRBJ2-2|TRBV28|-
CASSVELSNTGELFF
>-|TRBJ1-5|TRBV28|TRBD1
CASQSTGDDQPQHF
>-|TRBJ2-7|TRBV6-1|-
CASSVSTSYEQYF
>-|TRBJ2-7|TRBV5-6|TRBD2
CASSSPGLAFYEQYF
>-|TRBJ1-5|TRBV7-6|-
CASSLARDNNQPQHF
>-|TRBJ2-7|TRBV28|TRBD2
CASSLRTSGSYEQYF
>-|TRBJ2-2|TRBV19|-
CASSIGGAGELFF
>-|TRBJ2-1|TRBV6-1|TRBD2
CASSGDGRAHNEQFF
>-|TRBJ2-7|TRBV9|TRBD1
CASSVGTGGSREQYF
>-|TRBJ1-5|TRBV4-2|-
CASSQGETAGQPQHF
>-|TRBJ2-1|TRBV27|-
CASSLSIRGDEQFF
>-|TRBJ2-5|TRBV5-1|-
CASSLTAGQETQYF
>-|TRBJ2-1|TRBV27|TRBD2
CASSFEGGPGGEQFF
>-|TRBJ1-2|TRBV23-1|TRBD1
CASSQYRQGCYGYTF
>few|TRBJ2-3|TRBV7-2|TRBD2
CASSLERAGGVEDTQYF